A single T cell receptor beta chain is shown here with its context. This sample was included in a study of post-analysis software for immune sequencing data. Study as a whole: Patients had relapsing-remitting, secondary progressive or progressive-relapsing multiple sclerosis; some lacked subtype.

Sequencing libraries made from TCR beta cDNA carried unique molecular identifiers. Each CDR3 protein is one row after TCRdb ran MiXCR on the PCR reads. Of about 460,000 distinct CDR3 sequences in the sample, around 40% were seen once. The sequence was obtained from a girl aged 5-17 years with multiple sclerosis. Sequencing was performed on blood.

As DNA, the CDR3 is TGTGCCAGCAGTTCCACGTGGGGCGGGAACTACGAGCAGTACTTC. Amino acids: CASSSTWGGNYEQYF. V and J are TRBV28 and TRBJ2-7; weak D call: TRBD2 (6 bases). Germline loops: CDR1 MDHEN, CDR2 SYDVKM. The V end lost 4 bases, the J end lost 3 bases, and 16 bases lay between the germline ends. CDR3 length equals 15 residues.